This record covers a single T cell receptor beta chain. This clonotype was seen just once. No antigen is known for it. Base quality data are lacking; no much larger clone is found one base away. One read alone makes for weak evidence. Sequencing was carried out with an Illumina NovaSeq 6000. TCRalpha and TCRbeta cDNA libraries were constructed by 5'RACE with constant-segment primers, with sample barcodes and unique molecular identifiers being introduced. RNA was extracted from every sample with Trizol reagent. Libraries were amplified in two PCR steps, with a second sample barcode and Illumina TruSeq adapters added in the second step. Sequencing of libraries was performed on an Illumina NovaSeq with 2 x 150 bp paired-end reads. The published analysis was carried out like this. Reads were demultiplexed and collapsed into UMI-guided consensus sequences with migec v1.2.7. Using mixcr v2.1.11, UMI consensuses were aligned to TRA and TRB V and J templates and then assembled into clonotypes. Expanded or contracted clonotypes were those called significant by both edgeR and NoisET, with noise models trained on biological replicates. edgeR calls used a false discovery rate-adjusted p below 0.01 and a log2 fold-change threshold of 1. As an exploratory analysis of dynamics, max-normalized trajectories of the 1000 most abundant clonotypes were examined by PCA with hierarchical clustering. The CD4 or CD8 phenotype of responding clones was assigned using the separately sequenced CD4+ and CD8+ repertoires. The raw public reads went through TCRdb reprocessing: fastp at Q25, MiXCR clone calling, in-frame beta chains kept. Rows matching on CDR3 protein sequence are summarized as one entry with the most common DNA and genes. The V and J calls come from TCRdb's annotation, not from the publication. This sample comprises approximately 260,000 distinct CDR3 sequences, 15% to 20% of them detected only once. Clones ranked in the top ten supply 20% to 25% of the sample.

The data are from a study of T-cell memory formation after mild COVID-19 (dated by TCRdb to the early 2020s). At the level of the whole study: TCR sequence clusters from the two donors were largely donor specific. In a couple of donors, T-cell clones that expanded and contracted after mild COVID-19 were followed by sequencing TCRalpha and TCRbeta repertoires longitudinally. The cohort comprised two young, previously healthy adult volunteers, one female and one male. Summary of the overall study and its limitations: Contracting CD4+ clones were located mainly in the CM and EM memory subsets, whereas CD8+ clones were found to be enriched in EMRA. Whether the second-wave clones peaking on day 37 were SARS-CoV-2 specific was not confirmed. Clones that contracted from day 15 to 85 showed balanced CD4/CD8 phenotypes, whereas a second wave of clones that expanded from day 15 to 37 leaned towards CD4+. The study covered only a couple of mild cases, and larger cohorts including severe cases with pre-infection samples were considered necessary. Some responding clones were detected in pre-infection memory, which suggested that pre-existing cross-reactive memory T cells had joined the SARS-CoV-2 response.

The germline V gene gives CDR1 as SGHTA and CDR2 as FQGTGA. Compared with germline, V lacks 0 bases and J lacks 2 bases; bases without a gene match: 6. The CDR3 contains 17 residues, cysteine and phenylalanine counted. The DNA shown is the 51-base CDR3, in frame from base 1. Ficoll-Paque density gradient centrifugation was used to isolate PBMCs. This chain joins TRBV7-3 to TRBJ1-3, with TRBD1 identical over 8 junction bases. The TCR was taken from a man between 18 and 29 years old who had mild COVID-19 (a few samples of this study predate the infection). The sample titles of this study are shuffled in the database, so cell type and time point are left out; the donor was told from shared clones. Source material: PBMCs or a T cell subset sorted from them (not recorded which). The nucleotide sequence is given as TGTGCCAGCAGCTTAACGGCGTCAGGGGGCACTGGAAACACCATATATTTT. It translates to CASSLTASGGTGNTIYF.